This T cell receptor beta chain was documented in a study of beta chain features in type 1 diabetes. For the study at large: Cell yields, gender and age were similar in healthy donors and patients. Study observations and caveats: Type 1 diabetes patients had TCRB CDR3s that were shorter (moderately but significantly so) in all four CD4+ subsets.

What was sequenced were expressed TCRB transcripts, since all of the isolated RNA had been reverse transcribed. Generated by immunoSEQ multiplex PCR, the TCRdb table keeps only in-frame clones and is missing some. This sample has 680,000 or so clones; 10% to 15% occur once, and the top ten carry 0.022%. This clone turned up a few times. What it binds is not known. Material: naive CD4+ T cells from blood. The receptor was derived from a man aged 18 to 30 with type 1 diabetes.

The CDR3 DNA reads TGTGCCTGGAGTGTGGGGCTAGCGGGGGCAGCGGATACGCAGTATTTT. This translates into CAWSVGLAGAADTQYF. This sequence joins TRBV30 and TRBJ2-3; 10 bases agree with TRBD2. The CDR3 length is 16 residues. V was clipped by 0 bases and J by 6 bases; unmatched bases: 9. Germline V gene data show CDR1 as GTSNPN and CDR2 as SVGIG (reference sequence).